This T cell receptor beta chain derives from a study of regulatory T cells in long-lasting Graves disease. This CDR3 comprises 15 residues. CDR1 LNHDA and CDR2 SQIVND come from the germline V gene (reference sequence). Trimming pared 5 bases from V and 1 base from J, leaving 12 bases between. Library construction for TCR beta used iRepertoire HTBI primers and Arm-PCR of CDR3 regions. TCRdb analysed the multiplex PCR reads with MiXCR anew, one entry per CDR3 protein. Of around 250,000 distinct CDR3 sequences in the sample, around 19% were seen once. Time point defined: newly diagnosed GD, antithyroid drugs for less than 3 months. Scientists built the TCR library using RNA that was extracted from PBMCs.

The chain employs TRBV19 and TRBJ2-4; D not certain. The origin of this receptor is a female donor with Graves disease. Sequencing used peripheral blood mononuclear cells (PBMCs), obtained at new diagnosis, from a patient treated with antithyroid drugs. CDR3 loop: CASSAHSEAKNIQYF. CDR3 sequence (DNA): TGTGCCAGTAGTGCCCACTCGGAGGCCAAAAACATTCAGTACTTC.